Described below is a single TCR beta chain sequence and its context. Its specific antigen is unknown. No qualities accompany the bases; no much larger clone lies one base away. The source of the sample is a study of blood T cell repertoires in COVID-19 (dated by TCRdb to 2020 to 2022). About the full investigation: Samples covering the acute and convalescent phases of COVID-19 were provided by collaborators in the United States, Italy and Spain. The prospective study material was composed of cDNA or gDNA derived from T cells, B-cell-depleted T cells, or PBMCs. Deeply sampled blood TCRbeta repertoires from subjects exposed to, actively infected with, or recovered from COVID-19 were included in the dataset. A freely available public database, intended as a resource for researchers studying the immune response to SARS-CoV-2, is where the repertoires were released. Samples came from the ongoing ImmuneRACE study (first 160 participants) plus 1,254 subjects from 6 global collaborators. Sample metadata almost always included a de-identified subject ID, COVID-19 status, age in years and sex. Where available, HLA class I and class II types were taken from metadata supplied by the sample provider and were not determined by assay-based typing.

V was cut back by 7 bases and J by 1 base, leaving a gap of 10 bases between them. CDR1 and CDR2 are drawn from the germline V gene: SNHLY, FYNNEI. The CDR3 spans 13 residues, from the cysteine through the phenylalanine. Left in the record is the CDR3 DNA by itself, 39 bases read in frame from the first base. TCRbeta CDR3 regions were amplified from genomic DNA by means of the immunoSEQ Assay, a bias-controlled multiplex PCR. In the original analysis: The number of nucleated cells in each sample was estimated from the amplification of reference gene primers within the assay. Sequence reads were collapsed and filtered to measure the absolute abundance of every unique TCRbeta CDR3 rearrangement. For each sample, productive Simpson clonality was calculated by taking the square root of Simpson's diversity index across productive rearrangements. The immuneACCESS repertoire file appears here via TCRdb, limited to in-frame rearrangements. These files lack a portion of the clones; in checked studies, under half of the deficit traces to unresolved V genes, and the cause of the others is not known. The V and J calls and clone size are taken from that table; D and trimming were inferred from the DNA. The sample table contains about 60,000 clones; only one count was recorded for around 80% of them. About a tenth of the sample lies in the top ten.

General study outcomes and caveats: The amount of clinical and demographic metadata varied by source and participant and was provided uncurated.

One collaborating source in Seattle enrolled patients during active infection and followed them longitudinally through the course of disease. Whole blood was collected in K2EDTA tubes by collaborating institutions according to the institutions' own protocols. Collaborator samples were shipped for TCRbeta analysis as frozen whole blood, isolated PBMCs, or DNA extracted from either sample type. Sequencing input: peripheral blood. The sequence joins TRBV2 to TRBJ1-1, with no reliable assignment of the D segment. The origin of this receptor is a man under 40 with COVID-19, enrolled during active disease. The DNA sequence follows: TGTGCCAGCATGAGAGGTACGAACACTGAAGCTTTCTTT. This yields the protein CASMRGTNTEAFF.